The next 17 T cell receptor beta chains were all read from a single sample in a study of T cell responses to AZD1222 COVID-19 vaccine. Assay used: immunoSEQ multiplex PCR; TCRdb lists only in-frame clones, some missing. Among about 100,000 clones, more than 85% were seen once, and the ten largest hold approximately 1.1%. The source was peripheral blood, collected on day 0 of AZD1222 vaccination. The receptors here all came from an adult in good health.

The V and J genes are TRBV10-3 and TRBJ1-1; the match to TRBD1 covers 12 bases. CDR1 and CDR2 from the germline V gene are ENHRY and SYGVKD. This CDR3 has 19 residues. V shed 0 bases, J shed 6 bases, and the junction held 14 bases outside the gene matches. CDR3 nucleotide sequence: TGTGCCATCAGTGAGTCGTTGAGCCCCGGGACAGGGGGCGCCCCTGAAGCTTTCTTT. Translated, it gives CAISESLSPGTGGAPEAFF.

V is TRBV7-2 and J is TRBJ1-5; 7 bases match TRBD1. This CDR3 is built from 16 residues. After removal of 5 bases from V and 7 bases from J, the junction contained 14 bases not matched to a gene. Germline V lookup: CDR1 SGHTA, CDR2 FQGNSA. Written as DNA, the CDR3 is TGTGCCAGCAGCCTTAGTGGAGGGGGCGCCCGGCAGCCCCAGCATTTT. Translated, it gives CASSLSGGGARQPQHF.

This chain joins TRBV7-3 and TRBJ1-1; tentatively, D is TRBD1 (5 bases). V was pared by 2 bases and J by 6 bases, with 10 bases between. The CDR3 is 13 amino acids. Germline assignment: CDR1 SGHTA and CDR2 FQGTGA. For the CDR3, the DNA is TGTGCCAGCAGCTTAGGGGGGTTATCTGAAGCTTTCTTT. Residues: CASSLGGLSEAFF.

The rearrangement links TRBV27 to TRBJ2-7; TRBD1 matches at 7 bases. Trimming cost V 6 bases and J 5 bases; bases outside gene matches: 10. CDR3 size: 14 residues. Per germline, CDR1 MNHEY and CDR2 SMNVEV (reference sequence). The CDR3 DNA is TGTGCCAGCAGCCGGGGACAGAACCTTAACGAGCAGTACTTC. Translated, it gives CASSRGQNLNEQYF.

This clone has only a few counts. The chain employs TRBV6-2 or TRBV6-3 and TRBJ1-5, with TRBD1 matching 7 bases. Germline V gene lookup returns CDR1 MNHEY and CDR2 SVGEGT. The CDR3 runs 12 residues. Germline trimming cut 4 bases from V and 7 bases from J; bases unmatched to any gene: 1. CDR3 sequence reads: CASSLQGQPQHF. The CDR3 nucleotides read TGTGCCAGCAGTTTACAGGGGCAGCCCCAGCATTTT.

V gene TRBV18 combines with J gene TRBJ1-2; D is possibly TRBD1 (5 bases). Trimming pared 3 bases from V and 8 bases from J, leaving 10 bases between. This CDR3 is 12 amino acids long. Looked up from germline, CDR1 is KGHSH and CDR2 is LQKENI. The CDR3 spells CASSPEQGGYTF. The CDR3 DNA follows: TGTGCCAGCTCACCTGAGCAGGGCGGCTACACCTTC.

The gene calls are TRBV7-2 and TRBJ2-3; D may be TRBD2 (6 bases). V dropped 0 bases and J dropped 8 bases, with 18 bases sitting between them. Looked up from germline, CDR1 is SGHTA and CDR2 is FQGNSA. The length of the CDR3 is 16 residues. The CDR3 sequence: CASSLATGEFTGTQYF. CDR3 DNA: TGTGCCAGCAGCTTAGCGACGGGAGAATTCACGGGTACGCAGTATTTT.

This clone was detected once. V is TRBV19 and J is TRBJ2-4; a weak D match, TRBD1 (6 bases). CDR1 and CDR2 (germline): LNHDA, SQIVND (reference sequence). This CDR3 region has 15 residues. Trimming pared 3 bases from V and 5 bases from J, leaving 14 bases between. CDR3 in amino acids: CASSIPPRGQNIQYF. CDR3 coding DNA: TGTGCCAGTAGTATTCCCCCCAGGGGCCAAAACATTCAGTACTTC. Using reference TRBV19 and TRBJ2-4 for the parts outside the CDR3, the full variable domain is DGGITQSPKYLFRKEGQNVTLSCEQNLNHDAMYWYRQDPGQGLRLIYYSQIVNDFQKGDIAEGYSVSREKKESFPLTVTSAQKNPTAFYLCASSIPPRGQNIQYFGAGTRLSVL.

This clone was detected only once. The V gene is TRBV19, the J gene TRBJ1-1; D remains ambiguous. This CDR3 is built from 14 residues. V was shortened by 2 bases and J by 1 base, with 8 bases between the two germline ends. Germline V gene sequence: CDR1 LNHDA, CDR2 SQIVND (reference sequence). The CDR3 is CASSINRGNTEAFF. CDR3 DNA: TGTGCCAGTAGTATAAATCGGGGGAACACTGAAGCTTTCTTT.

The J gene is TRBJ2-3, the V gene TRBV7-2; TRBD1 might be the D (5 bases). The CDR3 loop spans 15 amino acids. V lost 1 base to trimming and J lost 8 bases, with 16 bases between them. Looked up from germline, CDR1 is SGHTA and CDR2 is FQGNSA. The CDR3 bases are TGTGCCAGCAGCTTAGAGGGTGGGGCAGCCGCTACGCAGTATTTT. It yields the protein CASSLEGGAAATQYF.

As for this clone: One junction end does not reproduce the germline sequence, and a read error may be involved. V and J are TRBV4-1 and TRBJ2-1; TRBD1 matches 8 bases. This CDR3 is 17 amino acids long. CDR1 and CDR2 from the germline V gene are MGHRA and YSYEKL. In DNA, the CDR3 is TGCGCTAGCAGCCAAGAACAGGGGGGACTCTCCTACAATGAGCAGTTCTTC. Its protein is CASSQEQGGLSYNEQFF.

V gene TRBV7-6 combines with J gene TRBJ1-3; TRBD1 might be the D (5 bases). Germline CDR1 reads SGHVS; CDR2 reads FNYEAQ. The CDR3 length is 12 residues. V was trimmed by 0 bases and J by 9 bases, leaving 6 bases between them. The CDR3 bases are TGTGCCAGCAGCTTAGCCCAGGGCACCATATATTTT. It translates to CASSLAQGTIYF.

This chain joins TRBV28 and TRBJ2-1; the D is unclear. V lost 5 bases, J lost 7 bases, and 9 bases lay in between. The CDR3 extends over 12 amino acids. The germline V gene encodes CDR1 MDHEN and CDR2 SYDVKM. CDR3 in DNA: TGTGCCAGCAGTCCTCAACGGAATGAGCAGTTCTTC. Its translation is CASSPQRNEQFF.

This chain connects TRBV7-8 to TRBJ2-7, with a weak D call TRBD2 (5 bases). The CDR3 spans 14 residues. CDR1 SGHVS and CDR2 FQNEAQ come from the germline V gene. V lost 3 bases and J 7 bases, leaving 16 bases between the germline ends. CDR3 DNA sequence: TGTGCCAGCAGCTTGGGGATTGGATCGGGAGAGCAGTACTTC. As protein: CASSLGIGSGEQYF.

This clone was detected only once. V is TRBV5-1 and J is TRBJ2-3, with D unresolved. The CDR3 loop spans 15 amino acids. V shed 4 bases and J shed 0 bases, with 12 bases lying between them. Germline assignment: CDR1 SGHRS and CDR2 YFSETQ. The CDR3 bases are TGCGCCAGCAGCCCCCCGGCTCTTAGCACAGATACGCAGTATTTT. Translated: CASSPPALSTDTQYF.

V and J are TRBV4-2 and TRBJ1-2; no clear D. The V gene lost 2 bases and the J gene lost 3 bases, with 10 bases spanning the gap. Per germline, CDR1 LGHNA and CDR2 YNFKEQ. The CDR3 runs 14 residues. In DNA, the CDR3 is TGTGCCAGCAGCCAACTACAGATTGACTATGGCTACACCTTC. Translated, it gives CASSQLQIDYGYTF.

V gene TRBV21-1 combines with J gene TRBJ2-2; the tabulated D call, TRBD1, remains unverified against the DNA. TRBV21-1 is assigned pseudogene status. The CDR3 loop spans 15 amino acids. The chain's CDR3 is CASSKGQGHTGELFF. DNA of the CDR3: TGTGCCAGCAGCAAGGGACAGGGGCACACCGGGGAGCTGTTTTTT.